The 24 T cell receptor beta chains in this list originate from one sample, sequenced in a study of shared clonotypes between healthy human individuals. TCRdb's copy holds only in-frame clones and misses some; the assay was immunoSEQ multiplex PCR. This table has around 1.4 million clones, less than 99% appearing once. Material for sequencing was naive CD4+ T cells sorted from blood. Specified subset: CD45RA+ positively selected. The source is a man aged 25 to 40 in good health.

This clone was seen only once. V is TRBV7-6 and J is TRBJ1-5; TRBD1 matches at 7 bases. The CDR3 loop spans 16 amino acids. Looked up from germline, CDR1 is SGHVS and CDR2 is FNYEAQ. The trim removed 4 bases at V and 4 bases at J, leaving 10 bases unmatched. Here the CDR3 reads CASSSGTAALNQPQHF. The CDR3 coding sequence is TGTGCCAGCAGCTCCGGGACAGCTGCTTTAAATCAGCCCCAGCATTTT.

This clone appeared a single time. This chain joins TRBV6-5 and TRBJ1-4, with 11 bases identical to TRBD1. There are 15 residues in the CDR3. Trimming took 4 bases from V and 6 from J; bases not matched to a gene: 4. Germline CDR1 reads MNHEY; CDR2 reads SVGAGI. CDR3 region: CASSSPGQGDEKLFF. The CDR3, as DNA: TGTGCCAGCAGTTCACCGGGACAGGGGGATGAAAAACTGTTTTTT.

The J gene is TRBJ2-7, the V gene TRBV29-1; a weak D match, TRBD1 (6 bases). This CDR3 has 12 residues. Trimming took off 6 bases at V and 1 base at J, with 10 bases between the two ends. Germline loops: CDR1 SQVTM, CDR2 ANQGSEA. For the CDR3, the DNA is TGCAGCGTGAAGACAGGATCCTACGAGCAGTACTTC. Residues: CSVKTGSYEQYF.

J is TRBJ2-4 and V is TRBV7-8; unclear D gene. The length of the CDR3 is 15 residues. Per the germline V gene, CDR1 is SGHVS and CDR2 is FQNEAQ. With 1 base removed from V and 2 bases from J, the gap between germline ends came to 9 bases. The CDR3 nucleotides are TGTGCCAGCAGCTTAGGTGGAAGGACCAAAAACATTCAGTACTTC. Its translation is CASSLGGRTKNIQYF.

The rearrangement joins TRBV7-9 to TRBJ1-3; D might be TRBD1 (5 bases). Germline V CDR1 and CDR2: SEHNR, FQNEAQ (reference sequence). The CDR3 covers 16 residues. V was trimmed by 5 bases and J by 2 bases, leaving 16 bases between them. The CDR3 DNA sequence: TGTGCCAGCAGCGGTAGTGGCGAGGGGACTGGAAACACCATATATTTT. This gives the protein CASSGSGEGTGNTIYF. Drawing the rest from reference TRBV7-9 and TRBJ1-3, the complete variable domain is DTGVSQNPRHKITKRGQNVTFRCDPISEHNRLYWYRQTLGQGPEFLTYFQNEAQLEKSRLLSDRFSAERPKGSFSTLEIQRTEQGDSAMYLCASSGSGEGTGNTIYFGEGSWLTVV.

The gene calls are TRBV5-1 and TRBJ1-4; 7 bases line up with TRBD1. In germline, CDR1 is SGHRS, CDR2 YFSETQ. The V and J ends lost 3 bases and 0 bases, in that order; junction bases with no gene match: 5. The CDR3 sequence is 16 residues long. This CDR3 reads CASSSGQLTTNEKLFF. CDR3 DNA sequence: TGCGCCAGCAGCTCGGGACAGCTGACAACTAATGAAAAACTGTTTTTT.

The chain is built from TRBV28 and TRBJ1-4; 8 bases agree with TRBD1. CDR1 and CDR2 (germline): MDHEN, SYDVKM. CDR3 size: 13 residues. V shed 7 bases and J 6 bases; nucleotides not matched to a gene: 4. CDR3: CASTRGQYEKLFF. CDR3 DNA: TGTGCCAGCACCAGGGGGCAGTATGAAAAACTGTTTTTT.

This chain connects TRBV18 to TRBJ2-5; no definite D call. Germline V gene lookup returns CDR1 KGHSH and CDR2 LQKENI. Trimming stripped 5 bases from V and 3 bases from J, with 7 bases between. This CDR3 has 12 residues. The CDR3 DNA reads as TGTGCCAGCTCAACATTAGAAGAGACCCAGTACTTC. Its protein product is CASSTLEETQYF. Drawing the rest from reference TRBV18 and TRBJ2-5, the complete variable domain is NAGVMQNPRHLVRRRGQEARLRCSPMKGHSHVYWYRQLPEEGLKFMVYLQKENIIDESGMPKERFSAEFPKEGPSILRIQQVVRGDSAAYFCASSTLEETQYFGPGTRLLVL.

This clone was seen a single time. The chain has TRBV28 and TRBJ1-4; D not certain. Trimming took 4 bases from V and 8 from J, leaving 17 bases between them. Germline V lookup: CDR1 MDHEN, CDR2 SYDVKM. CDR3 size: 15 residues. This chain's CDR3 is CASSSSRAPGEKLFF. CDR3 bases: TGTGCCAGCAGTTCCTCCCGGGCCCCGGGAGAAAAACTGTTTTTT.

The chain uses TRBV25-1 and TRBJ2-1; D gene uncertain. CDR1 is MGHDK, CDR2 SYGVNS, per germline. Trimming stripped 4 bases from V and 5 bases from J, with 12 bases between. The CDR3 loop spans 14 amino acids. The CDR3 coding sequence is TGTGCCAGCAGTGTATCACCAATAAACAATGAGCAGTTCTTC. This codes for CASSVSPINNEQFF.

CDR3 region: CASSSGTSGNTGELFF. CDR3 in DNA: TGTGCCAGCAGCTCAGGGACTAGCGGGAACACCGGGGAGCTGTTTTTT. The J gene is TRBJ2-2, the V gene TRBV5-4; TRBD2 matches at 11 bases. Trimming removed 3 bases from V and 1 base from J; junction bases left unmatched: 2. Germline V lookup: CDR1 SGHNT, CDR2 YYREEE (reference sequence). This CDR3 has 16 residues.

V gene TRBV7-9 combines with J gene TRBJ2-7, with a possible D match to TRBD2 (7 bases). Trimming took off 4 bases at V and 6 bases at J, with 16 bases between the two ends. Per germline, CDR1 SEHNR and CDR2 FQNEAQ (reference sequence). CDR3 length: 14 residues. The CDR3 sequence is CASSWDGGRREQYF. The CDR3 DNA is TGTGCCAGCAGCTGGGACGGGGGGCGTCGCGAGCAGTACTTC.

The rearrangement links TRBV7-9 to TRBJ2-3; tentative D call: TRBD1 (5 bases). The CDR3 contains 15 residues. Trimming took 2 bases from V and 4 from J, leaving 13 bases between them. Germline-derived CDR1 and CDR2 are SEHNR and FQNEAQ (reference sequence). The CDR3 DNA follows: TGTGCCAGCAGCTTAAACAGGTTTGACTCAGATACGCAGTATTTT. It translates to CASSLNRFDSDTQYF. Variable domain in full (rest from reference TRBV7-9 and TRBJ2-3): DTGVSQNPRHKITKRGQNVTFRCDPISEHNRLYWYRQTLGQGPEFLTYFQNEAQLEKSRLLSDRFSAERPKGSFSTLEIQRTEQGDSAMYLCASSLNRFDSDTQYFGPGTRLTVL.

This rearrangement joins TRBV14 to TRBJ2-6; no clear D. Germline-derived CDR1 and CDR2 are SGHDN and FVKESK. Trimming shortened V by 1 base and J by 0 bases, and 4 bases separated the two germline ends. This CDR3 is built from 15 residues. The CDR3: CASSQGHSGANVLTF. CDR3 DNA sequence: TGTGCCAGCAGCCAAGGTCACTCTGGGGCCAACGTCCTGACTTTC.

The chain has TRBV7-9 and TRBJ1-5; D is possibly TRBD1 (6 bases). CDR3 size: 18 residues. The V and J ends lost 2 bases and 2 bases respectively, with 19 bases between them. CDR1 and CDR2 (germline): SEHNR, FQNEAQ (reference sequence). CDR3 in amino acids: CASSLTGWGLRGNQPQHF. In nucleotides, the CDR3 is TGTGCCAGCAGCTTAACCGGCTGGGGGCTGAGAGGCAATCAGCCCCAGCATTTT.

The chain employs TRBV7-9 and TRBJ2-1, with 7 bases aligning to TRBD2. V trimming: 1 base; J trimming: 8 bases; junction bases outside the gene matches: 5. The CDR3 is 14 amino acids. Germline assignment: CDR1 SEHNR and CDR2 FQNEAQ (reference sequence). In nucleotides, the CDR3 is TGTGCCAGCAGCTTAGTTGGCGGGAGTGATGAGCAGTTCTTC. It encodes CASSLVGGSDEQFF.

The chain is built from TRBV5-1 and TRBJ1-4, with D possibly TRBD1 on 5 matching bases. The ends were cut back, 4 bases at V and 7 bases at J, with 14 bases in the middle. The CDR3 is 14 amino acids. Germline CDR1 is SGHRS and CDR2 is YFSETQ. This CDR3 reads CASSQTFTGEKLFF. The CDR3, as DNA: TGCGCCAGCAGCCAAACGTTTACAGGTGAAAAACTGTTTTTT.

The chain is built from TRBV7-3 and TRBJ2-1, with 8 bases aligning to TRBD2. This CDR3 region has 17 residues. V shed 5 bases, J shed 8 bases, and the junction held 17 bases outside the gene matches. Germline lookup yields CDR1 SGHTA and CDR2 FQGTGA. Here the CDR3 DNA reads TGTGCCAGCAGCCCCTTCCCGGGACTAGTAGGTCGCTATGAGCAGTTCTTC. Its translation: CASSPFPGLVGRYEQFF.

The CDR3 loop reads CASGLDLRGQGELYEQYF. The CDR3 region has the DNA TGTGCTAGTGGTTTGGATCTACGAGGACAGGGGGAACTTTACGAGCAGTACTTC. This chain joins TRBV12-5 and TRBJ2-7; TRBD1 aligns across 10 bases. The V gene's germline CDR1 is LGHNT and CDR2 FRNRAP. The CDR3 length is 18 residues. V was pared by 1 base and J by 4 bases, with 13 bases of the junction left unmatched.

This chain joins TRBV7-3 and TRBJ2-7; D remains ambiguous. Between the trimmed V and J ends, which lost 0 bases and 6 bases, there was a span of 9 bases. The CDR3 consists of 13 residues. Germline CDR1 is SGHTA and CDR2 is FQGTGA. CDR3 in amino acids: CASSLTFAGEQYF. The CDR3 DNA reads TGTGCCAGCAGCTTAACATTCGCTGGCGAGCAGTACTTC.

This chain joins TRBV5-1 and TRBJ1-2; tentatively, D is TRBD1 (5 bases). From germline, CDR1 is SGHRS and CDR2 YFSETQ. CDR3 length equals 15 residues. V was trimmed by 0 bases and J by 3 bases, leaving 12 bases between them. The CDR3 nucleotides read TGCGCCAGCAGCTTGGCCCCAGGGATCGACTATGGCTACACCTTC. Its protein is CASSLAPGIDYGYTF.

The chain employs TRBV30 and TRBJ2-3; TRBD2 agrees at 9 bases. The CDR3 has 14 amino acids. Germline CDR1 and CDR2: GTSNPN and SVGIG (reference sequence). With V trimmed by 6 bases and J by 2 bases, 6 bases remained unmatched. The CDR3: CACTLAGNTDTQYF. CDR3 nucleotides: TGTGCCTGTACACTAGCGGGTAACACAGATACGCAGTATTTT.

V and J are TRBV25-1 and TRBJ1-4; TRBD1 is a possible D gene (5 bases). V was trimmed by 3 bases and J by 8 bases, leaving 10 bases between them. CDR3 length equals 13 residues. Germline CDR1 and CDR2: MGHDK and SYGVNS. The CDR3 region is CASSEAGGEKLFF. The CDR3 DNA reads TGTGCCAGCAGTGAGGCTGGGGGAGAAAAACTGTTTTTT.

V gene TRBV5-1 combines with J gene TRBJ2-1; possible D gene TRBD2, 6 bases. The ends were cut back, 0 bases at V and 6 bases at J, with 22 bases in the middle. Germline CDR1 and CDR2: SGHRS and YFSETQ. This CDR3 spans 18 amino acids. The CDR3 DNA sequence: TGCGCCAGCAGCTTGGGCGGAGGGTGGGCCCGGACTGTCAATGAGCAGTTCTTC. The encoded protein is CASSLGGGWARTVNEQFF.